This is a list of T cell receptor beta chains from one sample in a study of cytomegalovirus exposure and HLA in healthy donors. The protocol was immunoSEQ multiplex PCR, while the TCRdb copy is restricted to in-frame clones and leaves out a portion. In the table there are some 45,000 clones, 92% of which are singletons. The specimen sequenced was PBMCs. These receptors all stem from a man between 18 and 35 years old in good health and CMV-seronegative. CDR3s include the opening cysteine and the closing phenylalanine or tryptophan. D genes are given only for firm matches.

length: 15
D: .
V: TRBV18
CDR3: CASSPSAVMNTEAFF

length: 14
D: TRBD1
V: TRBV6-5
CDR3: CASSQDRVLTEAFF

length: 15
D: TRBD2
V: TRBV6-5
CDR3: CASSATSGGAYEQYF

length: 14
D: TRBD1
V: TRBV6-5
CDR3: CASSSQGAHSPLHF

length: 17
D: .
V: TRBV11-2
CDR3: CASSRRPRGPLGETQYF

length: 12
D: .
V: TRBV10-3
CDR3: CAIRGSGNTIYF

length: 15
D: .
V: TRBV27
CDR3: CASSQSQGRRREQYF

length: 8
D: .
V: TRBV3-1/TRBV3-2
CDR3: CASPGYTF

length: 18
D: .
V: TRBV27
CDR3: CASHTVGAFSSGANVLTF

length: 17
D: TRBD2
V: TRBV6-1
CDR3: CASSKGQTSGRVGELFF

length: 13
D: .
V: TRBV7-9
CDR3: CASSLDIGTEAFF

length: 11
D: .
V: TRBV19
CDR3: CASSWGYEQFF

length: 17
D: TRBD1
V: TRBV5-1
CDR3: CASIEGGAGGILETQYF

length: 14
D: TRBD1
V: TRBV7-6
CDR3: CASSLGGQYNEQFF

length: 11
D: .
V: TRBV7-8
CDR3: CASSPMETQYF

length: 13
D: .
V: TRBV7-3
CDR3: CASSLKGTGELFF

length: 15
D: .
V: TRBV11-2
CDR3: CASSLDWGRNTEAFF

length: 13
D: TRBD1
V: TRBV4-1
CDR3: CASSQGDRGQEFF

length: 14
D: .
V: TRBV19
CDR3: CASSPPKGVYGYTF

length: 14
D: TRBD2
V: TRBV7-2
CDR3: CASSFTSGSYEQYF

length: 15
D: .
V: TRBV19
CDR3: CASSNRQSTNEKLFF

length: 16
D: .
V: TRBV9
CDR3: CASSPSWGGGESPLHF

length: 16
D: .
V: TRBV11-3
CDR3: CASSHMGANPYNEQFF

length: 14
D: TRBD1
V: TRBV19
CDR3: CASSIRDRANEQFF

length: 13
D: .
V: TRBV6-5
CDR3: CASSKGPGTEAFF

length: 14
D: TRBD1
V: TRBV5-1
CDR3: CASSLGQGAGELFF

length: 10
D: TRBD2
V: TRBV25-1
CDR3: CTIAGGPGYF

length: 17
D: TRBD2
V: TRBV6-7
CDR3: CASSYSIGTSEHRGAVF

length: 14
D: .
V: TRBV29-1
CDR3: CSAQSTRWNTEAFF

length: 16
D: .
V: TRBV10-3
CDR3: CAISESGRDSGNTIYF

length: 14
D: TRBD2
V: TRBV11-2
CDR3: CASSLAGGSDEQFF

length: 15
D: .
V: TRBV29-1
CDR3: CSVPPDGKMNTEAFF

length: 16
D: .
V: TRBV5-6
CDR3: CASSLSPRPPRDEQFF

length: 14
D: .
V: TRBV5-1
CDR3: CASSLEGDWETQYF

length: 13
D: .
V: TRBV6-1
CDR3: CASSDTGSYEQYF

length: 14
D: .
V: TRBV5-8
CDR3: CASSWRGFNSPLHF

length: 15
D: .
V: TRBV28
CDR3: CASSSPGRAFYEQYF

length: 12
D: .
V: TRBV5-1
CDR3: CASSLSEETQYF

length: 13
D: .
V: TRBV5-3
CDR3: CASSSGGPRGYTF

length: 15
D: .
V: TRBV11-3
CDR3: CASSPIAGEHEKLFF

length: 17
D: TRBD2
V: TRBV29-1
CDR3: CSVEDRLWAGGAYEQYF

length: 15
D: TRBD2
V: TRBV5-1
CDR3: CASSLGLAGTGELFF

length: 14
D: TRBD2
V: TRBV6-5
CDR3: CASTPSGDNYEQYF

length: 17
D: TRBD1
V: TRBV28
CDR3: CASSPVTGSSGANVLTF

length: 13
D: .
V: TRBV19
CDR3: CASSIRRDQPQHF

length: 14
D: .
V: TRBV5-4
CDR3: CASSASQGYNEQFF

length: 13
D: .
V: TRBV7-2
CDR3: CASSFGAVETQYF

length: 13
D: .
V: TRBV19
CDR3: CASSIRVSTEAFF

length: 12
D: .
V: TRBV10-3
CDR3: CAISPRAGELFF

length: 14
D: .
V: TRBV4-3
CDR3: CASSQDRGGAGYTF

length: 14
D: .
V: TRBV27
CDR3: CASSSVDRGGELFF

length: 16
D: TRBD2
V: TRBV10-3
CDR3: CAIRAPSSGKGDTQYF

length: 15
D: .
V: TRBV5-1
CDR3: CASSYLGQPNTEAFF

length: 15
D: TRBD1
V: TRBV2
CDR3: CASSRDRVGSYEQYF